This record looks at one TCR beta chain sequence and its context. This clonotype was seen at least ten times. Its antigen is still unknown. No quality values exist for individual bases; no much larger clone is one base distant. CDR3 length: 15 amino acids, cysteine to phenylalanine. The CDR3 DNA has 45 bases and is translated from base 1. V sheds 8 bases and J sheds 4 bases, leaving 21 bases between their ends. CDR1 is given as MNHEY and CDR2 as SVGEGT, both from the germline V gene. The library was made by 5' RACE. The instrument was an Illumina HiSeq 2500. A second roughly 6 to 12 cycle PCR used a sample-barcoded 5' primer and a J-beta primer mix. A unique molecular identifier was introduced onto each TCR beta cDNA molecule by a template-switch 5' adaptor carrying 12 random nucleotides. Each sample yielded at least 2.5 million CDR3-containing paired-end reads. First-strand cDNA was synthesized from all RNA with the Mint cDNA synthesis kit, primed by a TRBC-specific oligonucleotide. Following uracil-DNA glycosylase treatment, all cDNA underwent a first 18-cycle PCR with the universal primers M1SS and BC2_uni_R. Regarding the original processing steps: For normalization, 1 million high-quality reads, each with a distinct molecular identifier, were randomly selected from each sample. Reads sharing molecular identifiers were discarded rather than binned into consensus sequences. MiTCR, with a Q25 quality threshold and the strictest error-elimination algorithm, was used for CDR3 identification, clonotype clustering and error correction. A nonparametric unseen species model with Euler transformation was used to estimate lower-bound total TCR beta diversity. Through fastp at Q25 and MiXCR, TCRdb rebuilt clones from the public reads, retaining in-frame beta chains. Rows with one shared CDR3 protein collapse into an entry with the most common genes and DNA. The V and J calls and clone size come from TCRdb's table, not from the authors' own analysis. Here the sample has 850,000 to 950,000 distinct CDR3 sequences; about 30% occur a single time. The ten largest account for roughly 17% of the sample.

Systemically healthy Caucasian individuals from Russia, 35 to 50 in total and aged about 6 to 95 years, were included as donors. Each donor gave 8.5 to 10 milliliters of peripheral blood, collected into EDTA-treated Vacutainer tubes. Ficoll-Paque density-gradient centrifugation was used to isolate PBMCs, with at least 6.5 million per sample. Trizol reagent was used to extract total RNA from PBMCs, with at least 5.5 micrograms per sample. Naive CD45RAhigh/CD27high T cell percentages were measured by flow cytometry on a PBMC aliquot from every donor. The sample is drawn from a study of blood T cells in healthy people across ages (dated by TCRdb to between 2014 and 2017). In terms of the full investigation: In model experiments, template switching captured about one uniquely barcoded TCR beta cDNA molecule for every two T cells. The study measured age-related changes in TCR beta repertoire diversity using deep sequencing normalized with unique cDNA molecular identifiers. The donors were divided into four age groups: young (average approximately 15 years), middle-aged (around 37), aged (approximately 62) and long-lived (about 90). To avoid experimental bias, donors of different ages were distributed randomly across sequencing lanes. Using the same blood draw, the study looked at two additional independent replicas of 1 million unique cDNA reads for two donors, one aged 18 to 30 and the other aged 80 or older. Broader findings and caveats from the paper: Observed TCR beta diversity correlated strongly with the percentage of naive T cells measured by flow cytometry. Compared with the aged group, the long-lived group had more naive CD4+ T cells, fewer expanded clones and increased TCR diversity, suggesting age selection. Observed TCR beta diversity per million T cells fell roughly linearly with age, and a significant reduction was already apparent by age roughly 40. Conclusive comparison of naive and antigen-experienced compartments was prevented by the profiling of bulk unsorted PBMCs. Because donor CMV infection status was unknown, age-related changes in expanded clonotypes were potentially confounded. Estimates of total diversity based on one million sequenced T cells were regarded as lower bounds and as underestimates.

The sequencing input was blood. The sequence derives from a woman aged 80 or older in good health. The receptor chain draws on TRBV6-2 or TRBV6-3 and TRBJ2-7; the D gene could be TRBD1 or TRBD2, each one agreeing over 5 bases. The CDR3 in this case is CASLRTGRRGYEQYF. The DNA sequence is as follows: TGTGCCAGCCTCCGAACGGGACGGCGAGGGTACGAGCAGTACTTC.